The 29 T cell receptor beta chains in this list originate from one sample, sequenced in a study of early T cells in non-severe SARS-CoV-2 infection (dated by TCRdb to 2020 to 2023). The library was made by 5' RACE. The sequencer was a NextSeq 500. TCRdb trimmed the raw reads at Q25, called clones with MiXCR and kept productive beta chains. Every entry covers one CDR3 protein and lists the most common genes and DNA from its rows. The sample table lists over 50,000 distinct CDR3 sequences, approximately 9% of them with a count of one. The biggest ten clones account for 1.2% of the sample. The specimen was whole blood. The receptor source for this set is an adult who was a healthcare worker with PCR-confirmed SARS-CoV-2 infection or an uninfected control (not recorded which).

This rearrangement joins TRBV25-1 to TRBJ1-5; D is perhaps TRBD1 (6 bases). Germline-derived CDR1 and CDR2 are MGHDK and SYGVNS. Trimming shortened V by 3 bases and J by 5 bases, and 8 bases separated the two germline ends. The CDR3 covers 13 residues. CDR3 nucleotide sequence: TGTGCCAGCAGTGACCAGGGGTATCAGCCCCAGCATTTT. Residues: CASSDQGYQPQHF.

This clonotype was seen a handful of times. This chain joins TRBV5-6 and TRBJ2-4; 8 bases align to TRBD2. Germline values: CDR1 SGHDT, CDR2 YYEEEE. Trimming at V came to 4 bases and at J to 6 bases, leaving 9 bases not matched to a gene. This CDR3 spans 15 amino acids. This CDR3 reads CASSLDGSGGNIQYF. The CDR3 DNA reads TGTGCCAGCAGCCTTGACGGGAGCGGGGGAAACATTCAGTACTTC.

J is TRBJ2-7 and V is TRBV27, with D possibly matching TRBD2 (5 bases). CDR3 size: 13 residues. V was trimmed by 4 bases and J by 5 bases, leaving 12 bases between them. Per the germline V gene, CDR1 is MNHEY and CDR2 is SMNVEV (reference sequence). CDR3 residues: CASSSGSPNEQYV. The CDR3 DNA is TGTGCCAGCAGTTCGGGGAGTCCTAACGAGCAGTACGTC.

This clonotype has more than one count but fewer than ten. CDR3 bases: TGCGCCAGCAGCCAAGATCCGGCAGGAAAGAACTCTGGGGCCAACGTCCTGACTTTC. Amino acids: CASSQDPAGKNSGANVLTF. This chain connects TRBV4-1 to TRBJ2-6; D ambiguous. CDR1 is MGHRA, CDR2 YSYEKL, per germline. Trimming shortened V by 0 bases and J by 0 bases, and 15 bases separated the two germline ends. This CDR3 comprises 19 residues.

This chain joins TRBV12-3 or TRBV12-4 and TRBJ1-4; the D is unclear. The V end lost 3 bases, the J end lost 4 bases, and 9 bases lay between the germline ends. There are 14 residues in the CDR3. This chain's CDR3 is CASSFPGGNEKLFF. The CDR3 region has the DNA TGTGCCAGCAGTTTCCCCGGCGGTAATGAAAAACTGTTTTTT.

This clonotype was observed at least ten times. This chain uses TRBV20-1 with TRBJ2-3; D is unclear. The CDR3 is 13 residues long. The V end was cut by 1 base, the J end by 0 bases, with 5 bases between. Per germline, CDR1 DFQATT and CDR2 SNEGSKA (reference sequence). CDR3 region: CSARGASTDTQYF. CDR3 coding DNA: TGCAGTGCTAGAGGGGCTAGCACAGATACGCAGTATTTT.

The chain joins TRBV7-7 to TRBJ2-3; D possibly corresponds to TRBD2 (6 bases). Deletions cut 1 base from V and 8 bases from J, with 16 bases between. This CDR3 is built from 15 residues. In germline, CDR1 is SSHAT, CDR2 FNYEAQ (reference sequence). The chain's CDR3 is CASSLGAGRDRTQYF. The CDR3 DNA sequence: TGTGCCAGCAGCTTAGGGGCAGGGCGGGACCGTACGCAGTATTTT. Filled out from reference TRBV7-7 and TRBJ2-3, the complete variable domain reads GAGVSQSPRYKVTKRGQDVTLRCDPISSHATLYWYQQALGQGPEFLTYFNYEAQPDKSGLPSDRFSAERPEGSISTLTIQRTEQRDSAMYRCASSLGAGRDRTQYFGPGTRLTVL.

The rearrangement joins TRBV5-1 to TRBJ1-6; D might be TRBD1 (5 bases). The V and J ends lost 5 bases and 13 bases respectively, with 19 bases between them. Looked up from germline, CDR1 is SGHRS and CDR2 is YFSETQ. This CDR3 comprises 14 residues. The CDR3 here is CASRPSRVRDPLHF. The CDR3 DNA is TGCGCCAGCAGACCTTCACGCGTCAGGGACCCCCTCCACTTT.

This clonotype was found a few times. In DNA, the CDR3 is TGTGCCAGCCTCGGACAGACTGAAGAGACCCAGTACTTC. Amino acid sequence: CASLGQTEETQYF. The rearrangement joins TRBV2 to TRBJ2-5; maybe TRBD1 (6 bases). With 8 bases removed from V and 3 bases from J, the gap between germline ends came to 13 bases. The CDR3 length is 13 residues. CDR1 SNHLY and CDR2 FYNNEI come from the germline V gene.

This clonotype was recorded at least ten times. The gene calls are TRBV2 and TRBJ2-2, with 9 bases identical to TRBD2. The CDR3 is 16 residues long. CDR1 and CDR2 (germline): SNHLY, FYNNEI. J was trimmed by 4 bases and V by 2 bases; bases with no gene match: 5. CDR3: CASSEPSGGTTGELFF. The DNA of the CDR3 is TGTGCCAGCAGTGAACCCAGCGGGGGGACCACCGGGGAGCTGTTTTTT.

This clonotype turned up a few times. J is TRBJ2-3 and V is TRBV5-6, with 7 bases aligning to TRBD1. Germline lookup yields CDR1 SGHDT and CDR2 YYEEEE. This CDR3 is 15 amino acids long. With 0 bases clipped from V and 2 bases from J, the junction kept 3 bases outside the gene matches. The CDR3 loop is CASSLAGGFTDTQYF. CDR3 nucleotides: TGTGCCAGCAGCTTGGCAGGGGGATTCACAGATACGCAGTATTTT.

This clonotype was counted many times. The chain recombines TRBV6-1 with TRBJ2-2; D is ambiguous. The CDR3 loop spans 12 amino acids. The germline V gene has CDR1 MNHNS and CDR2 SASEGT. V lost 1 base, J lost 5 bases, and 2 bases lay in between. The CDR3 coding sequence is TGTGCCAGCAGTGAAGGTACCGGGGAGCTGTTTTTT. Translation: CASSEGTGELFF.

This clonotype came up many times. V and J are TRBV5-4 and TRBJ2-6; either TRBD1 or TRBD2 may supply D (5 bases each). Per germline, CDR1 SGHNT and CDR2 YYREEE (reference sequence). The CDR3 consists of 17 residues. The germline V and J ends were trimmed by 4 bases and 2 bases, with 16 bases remaining between them. The CDR3 sequence: CASSPLPGTTGANVLTF. CDR3 nucleotide sequence: TGTGCCAGCAGCCCTCTGCCTGGGACGACTGGGGCCAACGTCCTGACTTTC. Full variable domain (rest looked up from reference TRBV5-4 and TRBJ2-6): ETGVTQSPTHLIKTRGQQVTLRCSSQSGHNTVSWYQQALGQGPQFIFQYYREEENGRGNFPPRFSGLQFPNYSSELNVNALELDDSALYLCASSPLPGTTGANVLTFGAGSRLTVL.

The chain couples TRBV4-1 to TRBJ2-2; D gene uncertain. The length of the CDR3 is 16 residues. Trimming took off 4 bases at V and 3 bases at J, with 15 bases between the two ends. CDR1 and CDR2 from the germline V gene are MGHRA and YSYEKL. CDR3 loop: CASSPGLVMHTGELFF. The CDR3 DNA sequence: TGCGCCAGCAGCCCAGGTCTCGTGATGCACACCGGGGAGCTGTTTTTT.

This chain's CDR3 is CASGPFITEAFF. The CDR3 DNA sequence: TGTGCTAGTGGCCCTTTTATTACTGAAGCTTTCTTT. This chain connects TRBV12-5 to TRBJ1-1; no definite D call. The CDR3 loop spans 12 amino acids. Trimming pared 6 bases from V and 5 bases from J, leaving 10 bases between. Germline V gene sequence: CDR1 LGHNT, CDR2 FRNRAP.

This clonotype occurred many times. The CDR3 nucleotides read TGCAGTGCTATACGTGCTTCGGGACAGGGGGAGCAGTACGTC. Its protein is CSAIRASGQGEQYV. This rearrangement joins TRBV20-1 to TRBJ2-7, with 10 nucleotides matching TRBD1. J gave up 7 bases and V 4 bases, and 10 bases lay outside the gene matches. This CDR3 is 14 amino acids long. Looked up from germline, CDR1 is DFQATT and CDR2 is SNEGSKA (reference sequence).

This clonotype appeared many times. The chain couples TRBV7-8 to TRBJ2-5, with a tentative D call TRBD2 (6 bases). The CDR3 sequence is 14 residues long. Deletions cut 3 bases from V and 5 bases from J, with 13 bases between. The germline gives CDR1 SGHVS, CDR2 FQNEAQ. This CDR3 reads CASSLGRLRETQYF. The CDR3 DNA reads as TGTGCCAGCAGCTTGGGGAGGCTAAGGGAGACCCAGTACTTC.

The chain couples TRBV12-3 or TRBV12-4 to TRBJ2-1, with 7 bases that match TRBD2. The length of the CDR3 is 14 residues. Unmatched junction bases numbered 1, after V lost 1 base and J lost 4 bases. The CDR3 reads CASSLGTRYNEQFF. DNA for the CDR3: TGTGCCAGCAGTTTAGGGACTAGATACAATGAGCAGTTCTTC.

This clonotype was observed at least ten times. In DNA form, the CDR3 reads TGCAGTGCTTGGGACGGCCTAATGAACACTGAAGCTTTCTTT. Residues: CSAWDGLMNTEAFF. The genes are TRBV20-1 and TRBJ1-1; the D gene is possibly TRBD1 (5 bases). The CDR3 extends over 14 amino acids. CDR1 DFQATT and CDR2 SNEGSKA come from the germline V gene (reference sequence). Trimming cost V 5 bases and J 0 bases, with 13 bases left between them.

This clonotype was counted many times. The chain combines TRBV12-3 or TRBV12-4 with TRBJ2-5; perhaps TRBD2 as D (5 bases). V was shortened by 5 bases and J by 5 bases, with 12 bases between the two germline ends. The CDR3 loop spans 13 amino acids. The CDR3 loop reads CASSQDYLETQYF. In DNA form, the CDR3 reads TGTGCCAGCAGTCAAGACTATCTCGAGACCCAGTACTTC.

The chain couples TRBV7-2 to TRBJ2-3; 13 positions match TRBD2. V was clipped by 2 bases and J by 3 bases; unmatched bases: 8. Germline V gene lookup returns CDR1 SGHTA and CDR2 FQGNSA. The CDR3 length is 18 residues. CDR3 residues: CASSLLLAGGVETDTQYF. The CDR3, as DNA: TGTGCCAGCAGCTTACTACTAGCGGGGGGGGTCGAGACAGATACGCAGTATTTT. Complete variable domain (other parts from reference TRBV7-2 and TRBJ2-3): GAGVSQSPSNKVTEKGKDVELRCDPISGHTALYWYRQSLGQGLEFLIYFQGNSAPDKSGLPSDRFSAERTGGSVSTLTIQRTQQEDSAVYLCASSLLLAGGVETDTQYFGPGTRLTVL.

The genes are TRBV5-1 and TRBJ1-2; 7 nucleotides match TRBD1. The CDR3 extends over 14 amino acids. Germline lookup yields CDR1 SGHRS and CDR2 YFSETQ. Trimming removed 4 bases from V and 2 bases from J; junction bases left unmatched: 5. CDR3 residues: CASSPIGGNYGYTF. CDR3 nucleotide sequence: TGCGCCAGCAGCCCCATAGGGGGCAACTATGGCTACACCTTC.

This clonotype was seen more than once but under ten times. The chain carries TRBV3-1 and TRBJ2-5, with D unclear. This CDR3 is built from 11 residues. Germline-derived CDR1 and CDR2 are LGHDT and YNNKEL (reference sequence). V gave up 3 bases and J gave up 5 bases, with 4 bases separating them. CDR3 nucleotide sequence: TGTGCCAGCAGCCATAGGGAGACCCAGTACTTC. Amino acids: CASSHRETQYF.

The V and J genes are TRBV6-1 and TRBJ2-1, with 9 bases identical to TRBD1. V trimming: 2 bases; J trimming: 6 bases; junction bases outside the gene matches: 5. The CDR3 covers 15 residues. The germline CDR1 and CDR2 sequences are MNHNS and SASEGT. CDR3 nucleotides: TGTGCCAGCAGTGAATTGGACAGGGGAATCAATGAGCAGTTCTTC. It is translated as CASSELDRGINEQFF.

This chain links TRBV19 with TRBJ2-5; D may be TRBD1 (5 bases). V was cut by 9 bases and J by 8 bases, with 16 bases left in between. From germline, CDR1 is LNHDA and CDR2 SQIVND (reference sequence). This CDR3 has 12 amino acids. This CDR3 is CASSQGDSTQYF. The CDR3 DNA is TGTGCCAGCAGCCAAGGGGATTCAACCCAGTACTTC.

The chain joins TRBV5-1 to TRBJ2-3; D remains unclear. The CDR3 covers 13 residues. The germline V gene has CDR1 SGHRS and CDR2 YFSETQ. Deletions cut 5 bases from V and 2 bases from J, with 9 bases between. Here the CDR3 DNA reads TGCGCCAGCAGGACGCCCTCCACAGATACGCAGTATTTT. Amino acids: CASRTPSTDTQYF. The full variable domain, completed using reference TRBV5-1 and TRBJ2-3, is KAGVTQTPRYLIKTRGQQVTLSCSPISGHRSVSWYQQTPGQGLQFLFEYFSETQRNKGNFPGRFSGRQFSNSRSEMNVSTLELGDSALYLCASRTPSTDTQYFGPGTRLTVL.

In this sample, this clonotype turned up a few times. This chain joins TRBV24-1 and TRBJ2-3; a possible D gene is TRBD2 (5 bases). V lost 6 bases to trimming and J lost 5 bases, with 11 bases between them. CDR3 length: 13 residues. Germline loops: CDR1 KGHDR, CDR2 SFDVKD. CDR3 loop: CATSLGVQDTQYF. DNA for the CDR3: TGTGCCACCAGTCTCGGGGTTCAAGATACGCAGTATTTT.

This chain joins TRBV28 and TRBJ2-7, with D maybe TRBD2 (5 bases). Germline V gene data show CDR1 as MDHEN and CDR2 as SYDVKM. The V and J ends lost 3 bases and 2 bases respectively, with 8 bases between them. CDR3 length: 13 residues. In DNA form, the CDR3 reads TGTGCCAGCAGTTTTCGGGGTACCTACGAGCAGTACGTC. It is translated as CASSFRGTYEQYV.

This clonotype was detected many times. The gene calls are TRBV11-2 and TRBJ1-3, with a tentative D call TRBD1 (6 bases). The CDR3 sequence is 21 residues long. Looked up from germline, CDR1 is SGHAT and CDR2 is FQNNGV. Trimming took off 1 base at V and 0 bases at J, with 25 bases between the two ends. The CDR3 region is CASSLGRAGTPKGTSGNTIYF. CDR3 DNA: TGTGCCAGCAGCTTAGGCCGGGCCGGGACACCTAAGGGGACCTCTGGAAACACCATATATTTT.